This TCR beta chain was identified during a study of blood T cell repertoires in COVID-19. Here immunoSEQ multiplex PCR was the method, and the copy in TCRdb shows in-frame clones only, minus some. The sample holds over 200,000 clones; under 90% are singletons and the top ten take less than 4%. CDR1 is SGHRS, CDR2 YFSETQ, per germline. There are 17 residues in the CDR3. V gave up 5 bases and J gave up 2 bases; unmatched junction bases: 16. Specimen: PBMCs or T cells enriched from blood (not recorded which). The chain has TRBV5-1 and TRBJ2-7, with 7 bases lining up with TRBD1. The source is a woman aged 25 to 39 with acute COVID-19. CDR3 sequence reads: CASSLENDRVLPYEQYF. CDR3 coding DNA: TGCGCCAGCAGTCTTGAGAATGACAGGGTCCTACCCTACGAGCAGTACTTC.